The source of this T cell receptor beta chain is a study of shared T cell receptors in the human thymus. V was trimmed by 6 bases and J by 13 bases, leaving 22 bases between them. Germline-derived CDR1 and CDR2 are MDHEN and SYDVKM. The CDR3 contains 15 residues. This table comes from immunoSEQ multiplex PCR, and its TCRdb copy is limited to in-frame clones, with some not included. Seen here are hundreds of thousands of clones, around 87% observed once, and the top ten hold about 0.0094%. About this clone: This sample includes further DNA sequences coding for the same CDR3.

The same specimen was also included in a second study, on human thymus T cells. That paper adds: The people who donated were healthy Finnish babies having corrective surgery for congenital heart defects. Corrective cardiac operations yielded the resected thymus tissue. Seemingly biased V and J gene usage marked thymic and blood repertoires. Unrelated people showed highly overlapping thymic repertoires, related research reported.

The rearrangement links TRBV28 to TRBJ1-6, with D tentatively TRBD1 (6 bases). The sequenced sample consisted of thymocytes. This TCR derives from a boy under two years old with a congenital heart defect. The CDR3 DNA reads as TGTGCCAGCAGGGAGGCCGACAGGCGGAGATCCCCCCTCCACTTT. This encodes CASREADRRRSPLHF.